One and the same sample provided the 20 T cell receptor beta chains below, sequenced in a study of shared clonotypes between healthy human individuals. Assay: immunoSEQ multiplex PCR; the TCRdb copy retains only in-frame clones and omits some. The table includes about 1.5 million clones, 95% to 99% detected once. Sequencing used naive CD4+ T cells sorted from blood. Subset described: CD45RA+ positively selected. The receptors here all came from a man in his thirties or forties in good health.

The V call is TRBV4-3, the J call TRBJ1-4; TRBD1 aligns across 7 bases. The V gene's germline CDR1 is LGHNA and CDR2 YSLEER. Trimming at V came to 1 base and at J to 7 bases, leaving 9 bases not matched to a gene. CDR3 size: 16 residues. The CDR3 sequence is CASSQGQGEFFEKLFF. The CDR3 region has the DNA TGCGCCAGCAGCCAAGGGCAGGGGGAATTCTTTGAAAAACTGTTTTTT.

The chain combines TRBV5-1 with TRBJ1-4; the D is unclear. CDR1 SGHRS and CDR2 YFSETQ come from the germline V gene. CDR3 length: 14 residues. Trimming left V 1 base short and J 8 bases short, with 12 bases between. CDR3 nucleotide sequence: TGCGCCAGCAGCTTGTCTCCAGGCGGGGAAAAACTGTTTTTT. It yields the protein CASSLSPGGEKLFF.

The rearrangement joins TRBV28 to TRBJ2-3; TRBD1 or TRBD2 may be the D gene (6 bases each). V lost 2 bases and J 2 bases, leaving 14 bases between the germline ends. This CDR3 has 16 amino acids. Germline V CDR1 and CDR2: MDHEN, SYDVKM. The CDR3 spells CASSLDGGLNTDTQYF. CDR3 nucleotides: TGTGCCAGCAGTTTAGACGGGGGCCTGAACACAGATACGCAGTATTTT. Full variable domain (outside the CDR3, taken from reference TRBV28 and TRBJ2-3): DVKVTQSSRYLVKRTGEKVFLECVQDMDHENMFWYRQDPGLGLRLIYFSYDVKMKEKGDIPEGYSVSREKKERFSLILESASTNQTSMYLCASSLDGGLNTDTQYFGPGTRLTVL.

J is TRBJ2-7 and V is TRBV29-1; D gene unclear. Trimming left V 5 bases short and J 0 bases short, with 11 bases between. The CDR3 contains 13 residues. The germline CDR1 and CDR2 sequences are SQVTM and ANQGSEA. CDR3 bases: TGCAGCGTTCTGGGAAAAAGCTCCTACGAGCAGTACTTC. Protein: CSVLGKSSYEQYF.

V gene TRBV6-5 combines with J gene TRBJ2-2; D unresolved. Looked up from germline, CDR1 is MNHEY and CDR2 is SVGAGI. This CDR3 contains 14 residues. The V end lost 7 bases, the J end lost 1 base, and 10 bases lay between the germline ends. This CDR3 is CASKAYENTGELFF. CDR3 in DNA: TGTGCCAGCAAAGCCTACGAGAACACCGGGGAGCTGTTTTTT.

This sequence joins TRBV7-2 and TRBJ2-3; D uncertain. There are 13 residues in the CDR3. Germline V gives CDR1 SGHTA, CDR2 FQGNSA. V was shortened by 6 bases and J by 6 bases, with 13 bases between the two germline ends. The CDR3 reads CASRPGRVDTQYF. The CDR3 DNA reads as TGTGCCAGCAGGCCCGGAAGGGTGGATACGCAGTATTTT.

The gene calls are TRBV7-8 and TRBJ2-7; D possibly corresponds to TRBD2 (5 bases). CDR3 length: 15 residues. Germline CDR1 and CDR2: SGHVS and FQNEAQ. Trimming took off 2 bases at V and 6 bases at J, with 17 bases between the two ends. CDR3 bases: TGTGCCAGCAGCTTACGTGAGATAGGACTCGGCGAGCAGTACTTC. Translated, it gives CASSLREIGLGEQYF.

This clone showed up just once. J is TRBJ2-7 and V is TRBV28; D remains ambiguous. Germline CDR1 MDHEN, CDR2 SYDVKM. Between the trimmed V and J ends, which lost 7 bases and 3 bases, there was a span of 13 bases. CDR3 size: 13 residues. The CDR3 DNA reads TGTGCCAGCACCATGATTGGGATCTACGAGCAGTACTTC. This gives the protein CASTMIGIYEQYF.

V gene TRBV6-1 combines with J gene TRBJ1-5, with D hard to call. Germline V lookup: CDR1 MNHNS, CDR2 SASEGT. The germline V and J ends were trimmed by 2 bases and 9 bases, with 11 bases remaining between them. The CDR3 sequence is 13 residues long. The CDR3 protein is CASSELTLRPQHF. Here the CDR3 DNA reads TGTGCCAGCAGTGAACTCACCCTTCGGCCCCAGCATTTT.

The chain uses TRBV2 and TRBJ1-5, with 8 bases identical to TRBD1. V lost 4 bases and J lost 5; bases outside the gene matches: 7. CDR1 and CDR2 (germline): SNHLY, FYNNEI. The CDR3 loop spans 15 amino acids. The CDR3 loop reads CASSVSGQGYQPQHF. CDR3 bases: TGTGCCAGCAGTGTATCAGGACAGGGTTATCAGCCCCAGCATTTT.

The CDR3, as DNA: TGTGCCAGCAGCCAGGGGGGTTGGAGAACCGGGGAGCTGTTTTTT. It specifies CASSQGGWRTGELFF. The chain has TRBV11-3 and TRBJ2-2; the D gene is possibly TRBD1 (7 bases). The CDR3 consists of 15 residues. Trimming took 5 bases from V and 5 from J, leaving 15 bases between them. Germline loops: CDR1 SGHNT, CDR2 YENEEA.

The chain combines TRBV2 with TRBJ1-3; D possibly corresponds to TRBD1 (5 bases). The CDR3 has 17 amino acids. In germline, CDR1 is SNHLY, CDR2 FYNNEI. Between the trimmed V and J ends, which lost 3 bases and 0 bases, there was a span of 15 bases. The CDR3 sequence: CASSETAGLPSGNTIYF. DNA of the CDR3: TGTGCCAGCAGTGAGACCGCGGGGCTCCCCTCTGGAAACACCATATATTTT.

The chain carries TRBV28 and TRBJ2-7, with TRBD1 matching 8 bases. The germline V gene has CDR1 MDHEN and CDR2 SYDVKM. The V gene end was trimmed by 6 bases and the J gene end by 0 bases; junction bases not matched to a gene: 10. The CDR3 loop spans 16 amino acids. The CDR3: CASSQDRDRSSYEQYF. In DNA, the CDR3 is TGTGCCAGCAGCCAAGACCGGGACAGGAGCTCCTACGAGCAGTACTTC.

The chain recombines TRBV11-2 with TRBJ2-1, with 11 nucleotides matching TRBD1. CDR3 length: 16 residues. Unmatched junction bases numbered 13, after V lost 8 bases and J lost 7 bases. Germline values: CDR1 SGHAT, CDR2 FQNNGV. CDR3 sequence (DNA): TGTGCCAGCCGATCTCTAAGGACAGGGGGCTTAAATGAGCAGTTCTTC. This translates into CASRSLRTGGLNEQFF.

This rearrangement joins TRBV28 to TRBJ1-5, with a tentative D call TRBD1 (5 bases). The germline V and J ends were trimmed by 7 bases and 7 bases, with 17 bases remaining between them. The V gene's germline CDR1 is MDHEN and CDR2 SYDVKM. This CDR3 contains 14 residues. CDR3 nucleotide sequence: TGTGCCAGCAATTGGCGGCAGGGCGACCAGCCCCAGCATTTT. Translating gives CASNWRQGDQPQHF.

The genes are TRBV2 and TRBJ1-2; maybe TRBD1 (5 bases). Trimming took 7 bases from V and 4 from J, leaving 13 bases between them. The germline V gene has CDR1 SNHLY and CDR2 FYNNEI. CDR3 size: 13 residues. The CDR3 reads CASTGNLGYGYTF. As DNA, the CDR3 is TGTGCCAGCACAGGGAATCTGGGCTATGGCTACACCTTC.

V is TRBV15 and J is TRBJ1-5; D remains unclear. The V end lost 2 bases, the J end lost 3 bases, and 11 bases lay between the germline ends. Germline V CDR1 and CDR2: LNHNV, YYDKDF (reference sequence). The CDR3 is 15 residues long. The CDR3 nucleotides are TGTGCCACCAGCAGAAATGGACGGGACAATCAGCCCCAGCATTTT. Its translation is CATSRNGRDNQPQHF.

This chain's CDR3 is CASSEYGGNTQYF. As DNA, the CDR3 is TGTGCCAGCAGTGAATATGGCGGGAACACGCAGTATTTT. The rearrangement links TRBV2 to TRBJ2-3; tentatively, D is TRBD2 (6 bases). The CDR3 contains 13 residues. The V gene's germline CDR1 is SNHLY and CDR2 FYNNEI. Trimming removed 2 bases at V and 9 bases at J, with 12 bases between.

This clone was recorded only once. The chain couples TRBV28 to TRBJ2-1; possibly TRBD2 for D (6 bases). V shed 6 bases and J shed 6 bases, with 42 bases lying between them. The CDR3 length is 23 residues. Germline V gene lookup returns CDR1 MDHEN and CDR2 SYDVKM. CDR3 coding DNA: TGTGCCAGCAGGGCGGGGTTTACGGGTCGTGGGAGTACCTTTAGGCCCCGAGTCAATGAGCAGTTCTTC. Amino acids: CASRAGFTGRGSTFRPRVNEQFF. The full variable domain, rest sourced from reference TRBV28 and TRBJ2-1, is DVKVTQSSRYLVKRTGEKVFLECVQDMDHENMFWYRQDPGLGLRLIYFSYDVKMKEKGDIPEGYSVSREKKERFSLILESASTNQTSMYLCASRAGFTGRGSTFRPRVNEQFFGPGTRLTVL.

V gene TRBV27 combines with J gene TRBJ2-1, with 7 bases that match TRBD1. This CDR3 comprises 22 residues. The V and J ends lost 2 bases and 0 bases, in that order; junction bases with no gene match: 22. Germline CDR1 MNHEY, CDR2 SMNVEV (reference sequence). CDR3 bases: TGTGCCAGCAGTTTACGCGGCTTGGGCAGGGGGTTGGGCTATAGCTCCTACAATGAGCAGTTCTTC. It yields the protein CASSLRGLGRGLGYSSYNEQFF.